This passage covers 19 T cell receptor beta chains from one sample sequenced in a study of blood T cell repertoires in COVID-19. The repertoire was sequenced with immunoSEQ multiplex PCR; TCRdb's copy has only in-frame clones and lacks some. The sample includes 53,000 or so clones, roughly 90% of them seen just once. The specimen was peripheral blood. Receptors originate from an elderly man with acute or convalescent COVID-19.

The CDR3 coding sequence is TGTGCCTTGACGTTCGGGGGGCATACCGGGGAGCTGTTTTTT. It encodes CALTFGGHTGELFF. The V gene is TRBV30, the J gene TRBJ2-2, with D possibly being TRBD2 (7 bases). V dropped 7 bases and J dropped 5 bases, with 17 bases sitting between them. The CDR3 consists of 14 residues. Germline V CDR1 and CDR2: GTSNPN, SVGIG (reference sequence).

This clone has just one count. This chain connects TRBV11-2 to TRBJ2-1; tentative D call: TRBD1 (5 bases). This CDR3 is 13 amino acids long. Germline loops: CDR1 SGHAT, CDR2 FQNNGV. V lost 1 base and J 10 bases, leaving 11 bases between the germline ends. CDR3 DNA: TGTGCCAGCAGCTTAGGGATCACAGGCGAGCAGTTCTTC. It codes for CASSLGITGEQFF.

This chain joins TRBV3-1 (or the pseudogene TRBV3-2) and TRBJ1-1; D call uncertain. The V and J ends lost 3 bases and 3 bases respectively, with 8 bases between them. The V gene's germline CDR1 is LGHDT and CDR2 YNNKEL (reference sequence). The CDR3 has 13 amino acids. In nucleotides, the CDR3 is TGTGCCAGCAGCCATAACTATGACACTGAAGCTTTCTTT. It yields the protein CASSHNYDTEAFF.

Turning to this clone: Its ends do not fully match the called genes, so a read error is possible. CDR3 sequence reads: CASSTTTGVSLF. The CDR3 region has the DNA TGTGCCAGTAGTACGACGACAGGGGTGTCTCTTTTT. The genes are TRBV19 and TRBJ1-4, with 8 bases aligning to TRBD1. Germline V gene lookup returns CDR1 LNHDA and CDR2 SQIVND (reference sequence). This CDR3 has 12 residues.

The chain employs TRBV7-2 and TRBJ2-1; no clear D gene. CDR3 length: 15 residues. CDR1 is SGHTA and CDR2 is FQGNSA in the germline V gene. Trimming pared 2 bases from V and 0 bases from J, leaving 8 bases between. The CDR3 sequence: CASSLKPGSYNEQFF. CDR3 coding DNA: TGTGCCAGCAGCTTAAAACCCGGCTCCTACAATGAGCAGTTCTTC.

V gene TRBV19 combines with J gene TRBJ2-1, with 10 bases fitting TRBD2. V was clipped by 3 bases and J by 4 bases; unmatched bases: 6. Germline lookup yields CDR1 LNHDA and CDR2 SQIVND (reference sequence). This CDR3 comprises 16 residues. The CDR3 DNA is TGTGCCAGTAGTATTCGTAGCGGGGGGCTATACAATGAGCAGTTCTTC. Translating gives CASSIRSGGLYNEQFF.

This rearrangement joins TRBV3-1 (or the pseudogene TRBV3-2) to TRBJ2-2; possibly TRBD1 for D (5 bases). The CDR3 sequence is 16 residues long. Germline V gene sequence: CDR1 LGHDT, CDR2 YNNKEL (reference sequence). Trimming removed 1 base at V and 2 bases at J, with 11 bases between. In DNA, the CDR3 is TGTGCCAGCAGCCAAGGTGGTGGGGCCAACACCGGGGAGCTGTTTTTT. Amino acids: CASSQGGGANTGELFF.

This clone appeared once. The rearrangement links TRBV10-2 to TRBJ1-2; D is perhaps TRBD1 (5 bases). V lost 6 bases to trimming and J lost 0 bases, with 8 bases between them. CDR3 length equals 13 residues. The germline CDR1 and CDR2 sequences are WSHSY and SAAADI. CDR3 sequence: CASRDTTNYGYTF. The CDR3 DNA sequence: TGCGCCAGCAGGGACACCACTAACTATGGCTACACCTTC.

The chain carries TRBV5-6 and TRBJ2-7, with 9 nucleotides matching TRBD1. J lost 6 bases, V lost 4 bases, and 8 bases had no gene match. The CDR3 loop spans 14 amino acids. From germline, CDR1 is SGHDT and CDR2 YYEEEE. The CDR3 bases are TGTGCCAGCAGCAAACCGGGACAGGGATCCGAGCAGTACTTC. This sequence encodes CASSKPGQGSEQYF.

The sample holds a few counts of this clone. The chain joins TRBV28 to TRBJ1-3; 12 bases map to TRBD1. This CDR3 contains 18 residues. V lost 7 bases and J lost 0; bases outside the gene matches: 10. CDR1 MDHEN and CDR2 SYDVKM come from the germline V gene. CDR3: CASIPGQGARSSGNTIYF. In DNA form, the CDR3 reads TGTGCCAGCATTCCGGGACAGGGGGCGCGTAGCTCTGGAAACACCATATATTTT.

V gene TRBV10-3 combines with J gene TRBJ2-3; 9 positions agree with TRBD2. The CDR3 runs 14 residues. The junction had 5 bases not matched to a gene; V was cut back by 10 bases and J by 0 bases. Germline-derived CDR1 and CDR2 are ENHRY and SYGVKD. The CDR3 loop reads CATGAGGSTDTQYF. In DNA, the CDR3 is TGTGCCACCGGAGCGGGGGGCAGCACAGATACGCAGTATTTT.

CDR3 region: CASTAGERSEKLFF. CDR3 DNA sequence: TGTGCCAGCACGGCAGGGGAAAGGAGCGAAAAACTGTTTTTT. The V gene is TRBV2, the J gene TRBJ1-4, with D possibly TRBD1 on 6 matching bases. The CDR3 sequence is 14 residues long. Trimming shortened V by 7 bases and J by 8 bases, and 17 bases separated the two germline ends. Germline values: CDR1 SNHLY, CDR2 FYNNEI.

The chain is built from TRBV10-2 and TRBJ2-1; no clear D. This CDR3 spans 16 amino acids. V lost 3 bases, J lost 7 bases, and 19 bases lay in between. Germline assignment: CDR1 WSHSY and CDR2 SAAADI. The CDR3 here is CASSDLSGSPLNEQFF. DNA for the CDR3: TGCGCCAGCAGTGATCTCTCCGGGTCCCCTCTAAATGAGCAGTTCTTC.

This rearrangement joins TRBV2 to TRBJ1-2; the D gene is possibly TRBD1 (6 bases). The CDR3 has 14 residues. CDR1 is SNHLY, CDR2 FYNNEI, per germline. Between the trimmed V and J ends, which lost 2 bases and 2 bases, there was a span of 9 bases. The CDR3 reads CASSEQRGNYGYTF. Written as DNA, the CDR3 is TGTGCCAGCAGTGAACAAAGGGGGAACTATGGCTACACCTTC.

The genes are TRBV7-9 and TRBJ1-6; D gene unclear. Trimming pared 5 bases from V and 10 bases from J, leaving 9 bases between. The CDR3 covers 12 residues. Germline values: CDR1 SEHNR, CDR2 FQNEAQ (reference sequence). The CDR3 DNA follows: TGTGCCAGCAGCCGTTTTAGCTCACCCCTCCACTTT. This translates into CASSRFSSPLHF.

V is TRBV29-1 and J is TRBJ2-7, with D tentatively TRBD2 (5 bases). The V end lost 7 bases, the J end lost 3 bases, and 10 bases lay between the germline ends. Germline loops: CDR1 SQVTM, CDR2 ANQGSEA. The CDR3 extends over 11 amino acids. CDR3 coding DNA: TGCAGCGCCGGACTGAGCTACGAGCAGTACTTC. It specifies CSAGLSYEQYF.

The gene calls are TRBV7-2 and TRBJ2-2, with a possible D match to TRBD2 (7 bases). With 2 bases removed from V and 2 bases from J, the gap between germline ends came to 12 bases. The CDR3 runs 16 residues. The germline CDR1 and CDR2 sequences are SGHTA and FQGNSA. CDR3 bases: TGTGCCAGCAGCTTACGCGGGGGCTCTAACACCGGGGAGCTGTTTTTT. Protein: CASSLRGGSNTGELFF. Based on the CDR3 plus reference TRBV7-2 and TRBJ2-2, the full variable domain is GAGVSQSPSNKVTEKGKDVELRCDPISGHTALYWYRQSLGQGLEFLIYFQGNSAPDKSGLPSDRFSAERTGGSVSTLTIQRTQQEDSAVYLCASSLRGGSNTGELFFGEGSRLTVL.

The rearrangement joins TRBV10-3 to TRBJ2-7, with 7 nucleotides matching TRBD2. The CDR3 contains 14 residues. V trimming: 4 bases; J trimming: 3 bases; junction bases outside the gene matches: 6. CDR1 is ENHRY and CDR2 is SYGVKD in the germline V gene. CDR3 bases: TGTGCCATCAGTGTCAGCGGGGCCGACTACGAGCAGTACTTC. As protein: CAISVSGADYEQYF.

The genes are TRBV5-1 and TRBJ1-2; 9 nucleotides line up with TRBD1. The V segment lost 4 bases and the J segment 6 bases; nucleotides outside the gene matches: 7. This CDR3 contains 14 residues. Germline loops: CDR1 SGHRS, CDR2 YFSETQ. The chain's CDR3 is CASSPGQGYDGYTF. CDR3 coding DNA: TGCGCCAGCAGCCCGGGACAGGGATACGATGGCTACACCTTC.